Each of the 24 T cell receptor beta chains below was sequenced from the same sample in a study of blood T cell repertoires in COVID-19. Assay used: immunoSEQ multiplex PCR; TCRdb lists only in-frame clones, some missing. The table records roughly 300,000 clones, 70% to 90% of them present only once. The specimen was PBMCs or T cells enriched from blood (not recorded which). These receptor sequences come from a woman aged 40 to 49 with acute COVID-19.

This clone was seen a few times. V gene TRBV7-6 combines with J gene TRBJ2-3; TRBD2 might be the D (7 bases). The CDR3 covers 17 residues. V was cut by 2 bases and J by 3 bases, with 18 bases left in between. The germline CDR1 and CDR2 sequences are SGHVS and FNYEAQ. As DNA, the CDR3 is TGTGCCAGCAGCTTAAGGGGGGGGGCGCGTAGGACAGATACGCAGTATTTT. This translates into CASSLRGGARRTDTQYF.

V usage is TRBV6-2 or TRBV6-3 and J usage is TRBJ1-5, with TRBD1 matching 8 bases. The J segment lost 2 bases and the V segment lost 2 bases, leaving 14 bases of the junction unmatched. The length of the CDR3 is 19 residues. CDR1 MNHEY and CDR2 SVGEGT come from the germline V gene. CDR3 DNA sequence: TGTGCCAGCAGTTACACCCTAGGACAGGGTCCGACTCGCAATCAGCCCCAGCATTTT. This sequence encodes CASSYTLGQGPTRNQPQHF.

This rearrangement joins TRBV4-1 to TRBJ1-2; TRBD1 matches at 9 bases. CDR1 MGHRA and CDR2 YSYEKL come from the germline V gene. The trim removed 4 bases at V and 7 bases at J, leaving 10 bases unmatched. This CDR3 region has 15 residues. The CDR3 DNA reads as TGCGCCAGCAGCCCCTTGGCCGGACAGGGGTTTGGCTACACCTTC. Protein product: CASSPLAGQGFGYTF.

Details on this clone: Other nucleotide sequences from this sample produce the same CDR3. The chain carries TRBV9 and TRBJ1-5; 9 nucleotides align to TRBD1. The junction had 4 bases not matched to a gene; V was cut back by 2 bases and J by 7 bases. Germline-derived CDR1 and CDR2 are SGDLS and YYNGEE. There are 14 residues in the CDR3. CDR3 sequence: CASSVGQGYQPQHF. The CDR3 nucleotides are TGTGCCAGCAGCGTCGGACAGGGGTACCAGCCCCAGCATTTT.

V and J are TRBV7-8 and TRBJ2-5, with 12 bases matching TRBD2. With V trimmed by 4 bases and J by 1 base, 4 bases remained unmatched. In germline, CDR1 is SGHVS, CDR2 FQNEAQ. CDR3 length equals 16 residues. CDR3 DNA sequence: TGTGCCAGCAGCTCCGGACTAGCGGGACCCCAAGAGACCCAGTACTTC. It is translated as CASSSGLAGPQETQYF.

The chain is built from TRBV19 and TRBJ2-2, with TRBD2 as a possible D gene (6 bases). This CDR3 has 14 residues. V shed 4 bases and J shed 6 bases, with 12 bases lying between them. Germline V lookup: CDR1 LNHDA, CDR2 SQIVND (reference sequence). The DNA for the CDR3 is TGTGCCAGTAGTAAGACTAGGGTGGCCGGGGAGCTGTTTTTT. Translated: CASSKTRVAGELFF. The variable domain in full, with the rest retrieved from reference TRBV19 and TRBJ2-2, is DGGITQSPKYLFRKEGQNVTLSCEQNLNHDAMYWYRQDPGQGLRLIYYSQIVNDFQKGDIAEGYSVSREKKESFPLTVTSAQKNPTAFYLCASSKTRVAGELFFGEGSRLTVL.

The chain combines TRBV11-2 with TRBJ2-3; 10 nucleotides match TRBD2. This CDR3 is built from 16 residues. The junction had 7 bases not matched to a gene; V was cut back by 4 bases and J by 3 bases. From germline, CDR1 is SGHAT and CDR2 FQNNGV. The CDR3 region has the DNA TGTGCCAGCAGCTCCGAAGCGGGGGGGCGTACAGATACGCAGTATTTT. Its protein is CASSSEAGGRTDTQYF.

The chain joins TRBV19 to TRBJ1-2, with D hard to call. Trimming removed 3 bases from V and 2 bases from J, with 16 bases in between. Germline V gene lookup returns CDR1 LNHDA and CDR2 SQIVND (reference sequence). The length of the CDR3 is 16 residues. The CDR3 reads CASSMGGRTTNYGYTF. The CDR3 DNA sequence: TGTGCCAGTAGTATGGGCGGACGGACTACCAACTATGGCTACACCTTC.

The chain joins TRBV10-3 to TRBJ1-3, with D possibly matching TRBD1 (5 bases). Trimming left V 6 bases short and J 0 bases short, with 15 bases between. CDR1 and CDR2 (germline): ENHRY, SYGVKD. This CDR3 comprises 16 residues. In DNA, the CDR3 is TGTGCCATCAGCGGAGGGGACGCAGGCTCTGGAAACACCATATATTTT. Amino acid sequence: CAISGGDAGSGNTIYF.

This chain connects TRBV10-3 to TRBJ1-1; 7 bases line up with TRBD1. Unmatched junction bases numbered 10, after V lost 4 bases and J lost 2 bases. The CDR3 runs to 16 residues. Germline lookup yields CDR1 ENHRY and CDR2 SYGVKD. The CDR3 nucleotides are TGTGCCATCAGTGCTCCACCGGGACAGTCAAACACTGAAGCTTTCTTT. Protein sequence: CAISAPPGQSNTEAFF.

The chain carries TRBV4-3 and TRBJ1-5; no definite D call. The length of the CDR3 is 15 residues. CDR1 and CDR2 from the germline V gene are LGHNA and YSLEER. The V and J ends lost 0 bases and 4 bases respectively, with 10 bases between them. As DNA, the CDR3 is TGCGCCAGCAGCCAAGATTTTACGGTGAATCAGCCCCAGCATTTT. Protein: CASSQDFTVNQPQHF.

About this clone itself: At one end the junction does not follow the germline gene, possibly because of a read error. CDR3 nucleotides: TGTGCCAGCAGCCCGCGATTCGAGAGGGACTGCTTGGACTTC. Its translation is CASSPRFERDCLDF. The rearrangement links TRBV7-8 to TRBJ2-5; perhaps TRBD2 as D (6 bases). The CDR3 loop spans 14 amino acids. Looked up from germline, CDR1 is SGHVS and CDR2 is FQNEAQ.

The chain combines TRBV7-3 with TRBJ2-7; 7 bases align to TRBD2. V lost 5 bases to trimming and J lost 1 base; unmatched junction nucleotides: 2. The CDR3 extends over 13 amino acids. Germline V lookup: CDR1 SGHTA, CDR2 FQGTGA. This chain's CDR3 is CASSKGLSYEQYF. The CDR3 DNA follows: TGTGCCAGCAGCAAGGGACTATCCTACGAGCAGTACTTC.

The chain recombines TRBV2 with TRBJ1-4, with TRBD1 matching over 8 bases. This CDR3 has 14 residues. V gave up 1 base and J gave up 7 bases; unmatched junction bases: 2. Germline V gives CDR1 SNHLY, CDR2 FYNNEI. The CDR3 protein is CASSEDRGTEKLFF. In DNA, the CDR3 is TGTGCCAGCAGTGAAGACAGGGGGACTGAAAAACTGTTTTTT.

This clone was seen only a few times. The chain couples TRBV24-1 to TRBJ1-5; 8 bases are shared with TRBD1. There are 16 residues in the CDR3. The ends lost 2 bases at V and 2 bases at J; junction bases unmatched: 4. Per germline, CDR1 KGHDR and CDR2 SFDVKD. For the CDR3, the DNA is TGTGCCACCAGTGATTCAGGGGGCTCAGGCAATCAGCCCCAGCATTTT. Translation: CATSDSGGSGNQPQHF.

The V and J genes are TRBV19 and TRBJ1-1, with 10 positions matching TRBD1. Looked up from germline, CDR1 is LNHDA and CDR2 is SQIVND (reference sequence). J was trimmed by 11 bases and V by 5 bases; bases with no gene match: 17. There are 16 residues in the CDR3. CDR3 amino acids: CASSPRLGTGVGYAFF. The CDR3, as DNA: TGTGCCAGTAGTCCTCGCTTGGGGACAGGGGTGGGATATGCTTTCTTT.

This clone appeared a single time. This chain joins TRBV19 and TRBJ1-2; 11 bases are a match to TRBD1. CDR1 and CDR2 (germline): LNHDA, SQIVND (reference sequence). The CDR3 extends over 15 amino acids. J was trimmed by 4 bases and V by 3 bases; bases with no gene match: 4. CDR3 bases: TGTGCCAGTAGTATGCGGACAGGGGGCGCCTATGGCTACACCTTC. It is translated as CASSMRTGGAYGYTF. The full variable domain, in which reference TRBV19 and TRBJ1-2 provide the parts outside the CDR3, is DGGITQSPKYLFRKEGQNVTLSCEQNLNHDAMYWYRQDPGQGLRLIYYSQIVNDFQKGDIAEGYSVSREKKESFPLTVTSAQKNPTAFYLCASSMRTGGAYGYTFGSGTRLTVV.

The chain combines TRBV9 with TRBJ1-5; D gene unclear. Between the trimmed V and J ends, which lost 0 bases and 11 bases, there was a span of 9 bases. There are 12 residues in the CDR3. CDR1 SGDLS and CDR2 YYNGEE come from the germline V gene. The DNA for the CDR3 is TGTGCCAGCAGCGTAGATGACGGGTCCCAGCATTTT. Translating gives CASSVDDGSQHF. The whole variable domain, remainder taken from reference TRBV9 and TRBJ1-5, is DSGVTQTPKHLITATGQRVTLRCSPRSGDLSVYWYQQSLDQGLQFLIQYYNGEERAKGNILERFSAQQFPDLHSELNLSSLELGDSALYFCASSVDDGSQHFGDGTRLSIL.

This clone was counted once. The J gene is TRBJ2-3, the V gene TRBV4-1; TRBD1 aligns across 7 bases. Germline CDR1 is MGHRA and CDR2 is YSYEKL. After removal of 1 base from V and 6 bases from J, the junction contained 10 bases not matched to a gene. The CDR3 contains 16 residues. The CDR3 DNA follows: TGCGCCAGCAGCCAAGGAGGCACAGGGGTCTGGGATACGCAGTATTTT. It specifies CASSQGGTGVWDTQYF.

The chain recombines TRBV10-3 with TRBJ2-3; TRBD2 matches 7 bases. This CDR3 contains 14 residues. With 6 bases clipped from V and 2 bases from J, the junction kept 5 bases outside the gene matches. Germline loops: CDR1 ENHRY, CDR2 SYGVKD. The CDR3 loop is CAISLGLNTDTQYF. DNA for the CDR3: TGTGCCATCAGCCTGGGACTAAACACAGATACGCAGTATTTT.

The rearrangement uses TRBV2 and TRBJ1-6, with TRBD1 matching over 7 bases. The J segment lost 5 bases and the V segment lost 8 bases, leaving 0 bases of the junction unmatched. Germline lookup yields CDR1 SNHLY and CDR2 FYNNEI. The CDR3 sequence is 12 residues long. CDR3: CASDRDNSPLHF. In DNA, the CDR3 is TGTGCCAGCGACAGGGATAATTCACCCCTCCACTTT.

The chain uses TRBV28 and TRBJ1-1, with 8 nucleotides matching TRBD1. V dropped 1 base and J dropped 11; count of bases not matched to a gene: 12. The CDR3 sequence is 15 residues long. Germline CDR1 and CDR2: MDHEN and SYDVKM. In nucleotides, the CDR3 is TGTGCCAGCAGTTTATTAGGGACAGGAGCTCGGGGGGCTTTCTTT. It encodes CASSLLGTGARGAFF.

This sequence joins TRBV5-1 and TRBJ1-4; TRBD1 is a possible D gene (6 bases). The V end lost 3 bases, the J end lost 6 bases, and 15 bases lay between the germline ends. CDR3 size: 15 residues. Germline values: CDR1 SGHRS, CDR2 YFSETQ. CDR3 sequence: CASSSYRAVDEKLFF. The CDR3, as DNA: TGCGCCAGCAGCTCATACAGGGCTGTGGATGAAAAACTGTTTTTT.

V is TRBV24-1 and J is TRBJ2-5, with 9 positions matching TRBD1. V shed 3 bases and J 5 bases; nucleotides not matched to a gene: 6. The CDR3 consists of 15 residues. Germline CDR1 KGHDR, CDR2 SFDVKD. CDR3 sequence (DNA): TGTGCCACCAGTGATCCGGGACAGGGCCACGAGACCCAGTACTTC. Amino acid sequence: CATSDPGQGHETQYF.